The present T cell receptor beta chain was sequenced within a study of T cells in Graves' hyperthyroidism and ophthalmopathy (dated by TCRdb to about 2019). A note on the overall study: Peripheral blood samples were taken at initial diagnosis, before any treatment was given. To identify distinguishing TCR V-J signatures, a discovery cohort of about 100 patients was used, comprising 40 to 45 with Graves' ophthalmopathy and 57 with stable Graves' hyperthyroidism. Prospective prediction of ophthalmopathy was tested in an independent validation cohort of 18 to 20 hyperthyroidism patients and 15 to 17 patients who later progressed to ophthalmopathy. The approximately 100 discovery patients were divided at random into training and test sets in a 7:3 ratio. In addition, the study compared T-cell repertoires in thyroid tissue and in blood from roughly 6 Graves' hyperthyroidism patients. After sampling, hyperthyroidism patients received methimazole starting at 30 mg daily, and ophthalmopathy patients received high-dose intravenous methylprednisolone. TCR Vbeta CDR3 sequencing of 135 peripheral blood samples (roughly 43 ophthalmopathy, over 70 hyperthyroidism and roughly 17 progressor patients) is reported in the paper.

The TCR beta CDR3 regions were amplified from the RNA transcripts. The first round of RT-PCR for the TCR CDR3 was performed with the HTBI primer set and the Qiagen OneStep RT-PCR kit. Libraries were constructed in a second round of multiplex PCR, after which size selection and purification were performed. Sequencing of the libraries was done on an Illumina HiSeq2000 using paired-end 100 bp reads. The source study handled its data this way. SOAPnuke was used to process the raw data, with reads discarded if the reads contained adapters or uncalled bases, had a mean Phred below 15, or lacked an exact constant-primer or identifier match. High-quality paired reads were merged using COPE v1.2.5, and each unique nucleotide sequence was defined as a clonotype. MiTCR v1.1 was used to align clonotypes to the IMGT TRBV, TRBD and TRBJ reference segments. Only V-J combinations with frequency above 0.0001, covering 99% to 99.2% of repertoires, were analysed. A TCS score was defined as the ratio of F50 (clonal expansion) to E x V (chaos), with BLOSUM62-based TCRdist applied between CDR3 peptides within each V-J. Welch's t-statistics and random forest reduced 514 V-J features to 10 to 15, which were used in a naive Bayes classifier (R e1071). TCRdb reanalyzed the raw reads on its own, using fastp at Q25 for trimming and MiXCR for clone calling, and kept in-frame beta chains. Each record represents a unique CDR3 protein, reported with the most common genes and DNA among its rows. TCRdb, not the authors, supplied the V and J calls. Present in this sample are a few hundred thousand distinct CDR3 sequences, approximately 15% of which were seen just once. The top ten constitute 30% to 35% of the sample.

This clonotype was observed a few times. Its antigen specificity is not known. Per-base qualities were not stored, and no clone one base away is much larger. General study outcomes and caveats: Sample size was not statistically predetermined, and blinding of investigators to group allocation was not performed. In validation, the model predicted progression to ophthalmopathy a median of 6.5 months before onset, with roughly 71% sensitivity and roughly 77% specificity. A model built on a 13 V-J signature distinguished ophthalmopathy from stable hyperthyroidism, reaching roughly 88% sensitivity and approximately 83% specificity in cross-validation and 80%/75% in testing. Most expanded thyroid clonotypes (frequency above 0.001) were also detected in blood, suggesting blood repertoires may reflect thyroid immune responses.

The CDR3 covers 13 residues, taking in both the cysteine and the phenylalanine. Only the CDR3 DNA stays, 39 bases, in frame from base 1. V is pared back by 3 bases and J by 6 bases, with 14 bases lying between the germline termini. According to the germline V gene, CDR1 reads SQVTM and CDR2 reads ANQGSEA. Stable Graves' hyperthyroidism was defined as the absence of progression to ophthalmopathy over 18 months of follow-up. Hyperthyroidism patients were aged 18 to 65 years and newly diagnosed, with disease duration of less than 2 months. Any patient with an uncontrolled infection, another autoimmune disease, pregnancy or lactation was excluded. Diagnoses were established on the basis of clinical symptoms, serum thyroxine and TRAb, thyroid ultrasound, and orbital computed tomography. Ficoll-Paque density gradient centrifugation was used to isolate PBMCs from approximately 11 ml of fresh peripheral blood. Total RNA was extracted with Trizol reagent, and quality was checked on an Agilent 2100 Bioanalyzer.

The chain couples TRBV29-1 to TRBJ1-1; the D segment could be TRBD1, given 6 matching bases. Sequenced sample: blood. The source of this sequence is a woman in her twenties or thirties with Graves' hyperthyroidism. The CDR3 has the sequence CSVDRGSSAEAFF. The nucleotides are TGCAGCGTTGACAGGGGTAGTAGCGCTGAAGCTTTCTTT.